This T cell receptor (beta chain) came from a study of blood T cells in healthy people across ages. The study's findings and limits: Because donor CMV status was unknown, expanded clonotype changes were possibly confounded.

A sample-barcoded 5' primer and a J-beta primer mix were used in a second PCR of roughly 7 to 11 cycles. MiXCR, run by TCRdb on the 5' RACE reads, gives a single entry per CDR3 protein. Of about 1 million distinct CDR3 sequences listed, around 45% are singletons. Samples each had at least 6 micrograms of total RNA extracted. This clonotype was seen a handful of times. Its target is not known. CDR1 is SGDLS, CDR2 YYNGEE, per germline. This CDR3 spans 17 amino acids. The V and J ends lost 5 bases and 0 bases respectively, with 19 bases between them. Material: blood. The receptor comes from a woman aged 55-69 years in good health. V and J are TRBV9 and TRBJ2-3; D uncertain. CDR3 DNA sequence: TGTGCCAGCAGGGACCCCTCTCGCGGAGTAAGCACAGATACGCAGTATTTT. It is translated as CASRDPSRGVSTDTQYF. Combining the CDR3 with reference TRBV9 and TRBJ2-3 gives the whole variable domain DSGVTQTPKHLITATGQRVTLRCSPRSGDLSVYWYQQSLDQGLQFLIQYYNGEERAKGNILERFSAQQFPDLHSELNLSSLELGDSALYFCASRDPSRGVSTDTQYFGPGTRLTVL.